A selection of T cell receptor beta chains follows, all from one sample in a study of cytomegalovirus exposure and HLA in healthy donors. Sequenced by immunoSEQ multiplex PCR; TCRdb stores in-frame clones only, minus some. The top ten clones hold 0.6% to 0.7% of a sample with 100,000 to 150,000 clones, around 81% of them seen once. The source material was PBMCs. These receptors were obtained from a man aged 18 to 29 in good health and CMV-seronegative. Each CDR3 is given with its conserved first and last residue. A D gene is named only where the DNA matches it firmly. A row's size may be missing; if present it is once, few, many or a size class.

TRBV7-9	TRBJ1-5	.	once	CASSSGGWPQHF	TGTGCCAGCAGCTCGGGGGGATGGCCCCAGCATTTT
TRBV30	TRBJ1-2	.	few	CAWSVRQYGDYGYTF	TGTGCCTGGAGTGTAAGACAGTACGGCGATTATGGCTACACCTTC
TRBV6-4	TRBJ1-1	.	.	CASSLGSGTEAFF	TGTGCCAGCAGCCTAGGAAGTGGTACTGAAGCTTTCTTT
TRBV29-1	TRBJ1-1	TRBD1	.	CSVEGQGMTAFF	TGCAGCGTTGAAGGACAGGGAATGACAGCTTTCTTT
TRBV27	TRBJ2-3	TRBD2	.	CASRGSGGYSSTDTQYF	TGTGCCAGCAGAGGAAGCGGGGGGTACTCTAGCACAGATACGCAGTATTTT
TRBV9	TRBJ2-3	TRBD2	.	CASSSGLASSTDTQYF	TGTGCCAGCAGCTCGGGACTAGCCTCTAGCACAGATACGCAGTATTTT
TRBV21-1	TRBJ2-7	.	.	CASSANHRGSYEQYF	TGTGCCAGCAGCGCAAATCACAGGGGGTCCTACGAGCAGTACTTC
TRBV9	TRBJ1-5	.	once	CASSVAGMGNQPQHF	TGTGCCAGCAGCGTCGCGGGAATGGGCAATCAGCCCCAGCATTTT
TRBV12-5	TRBJ1-2	.	.	CASGPTWGDYGYTF	TGTGCTAGTGGCCCCACATGGGGGGACTATGGCTACACCTTC
TRBV6-5	TRBJ1-6	.	.	CASSYSFERSNSPLHF	TGTGCCAGCAGTTACTCGTTCGAGAGGAGTAATTCACCCCTCCACTTT
TRBV4-1	TRBJ1-1	TRBD1	few	CASSQDKRQGGTEAFF	TGCGCCAGCAGCCAAGACAAGAGACAGGGTGGGACTGAAGCTTTCTTT
TRBV29-1	TRBJ1-5	.	.	CSVAGHHNQPQHF	TGCAGCGTTGCGGGACACCACAATCAGCCCCAGCATTTT
TRBV4-1	TRBJ2-2	TRBD2	.	CASSQDLLAGVTGELFF	TGCGCCAGCAGCCAAGATCTCTTAGCGGGGGTCACCGGGGAGCTGTTTTTT
TRBV4-2	TRBJ2-7	.	.	CASSQAGDIGFTYVQYF	TGTGCCAGCAGCCAAGCTGGGGACATAGGGTTTACCTACGTGCAGTACTTC
TRBV19	TRBJ2-1	.	.	CASSRPGSYNEQFF	TGTGCCAGTAGTCGGCCAGGTAGTTACAATGAGCAGTTCTTC
TRBV4-1	TRBJ1-6	.	few	CASSQDWREVSYNSPLHF	TGCGCCAGCAGCCAAGATTGGAGGGAGGTTTCCTATAATTCACCCCTCCACTTT
TRBV7-2	TRBJ2-7	.	.	CASSLEWGAFHEQYF	TGTGCCAGCAGCTTAGAGTGGGGCGCATTCCACGAGCAGTACTTC
TRBV18	TRBJ2-7	TRBD2	.	CASSLKVERGSAEQYF	TGTGCCAGCTCTCTCAAAGTCGAGCGGGGGAGCGCCGAGCAGTACTTC
TRBV2	TRBJ2-7	.	.	CASSAVYEQYF	TGTGCCAGCAGTGCGGTGTACGAGCAGTACTTC
TRBV19	TRBJ2-1	.	.	CASSIGAGDEQFF	TGTGCCAGTAGTATAGGGGCAGGCGATGAGCAGTTCTTC
TRBV5-1	TRBJ2-1	TRBD1	once	CASSLVGTGVYNEQFF	TGCGCCAGCAGCTTGGTAGGGACAGGGGTCTACAATGAGCAGTTCTTC
TRBV2	TRBJ1-3	.	.	CASGGGLGSGNTIYF	TGTGCCAGCGGTGGGGGGCTTGGCTCTGGAAACACCATATATTTT
TRBV5-1	TRBJ2-1	TRBD2	.	CASSYELAGVTYNEQFF	TGCGCCAGCAGCTACGAACTAGCGGGGGTAACCTACAATGAGCAGTTCTTC
TRBV30	TRBJ2-2	TRBD1	.	CAWRSGGGELFF	TGTGCCTGGAGGTCAGGGGGCGGGGAGCTGTTTTTT
TRBV12-2	TRBJ1-2	.	.	CASRPHDTQRGYGYTF	TGTGCAAGTCGACCCCATGACACCCAAAGGGGATATGGCTACACCTTC
TRBV7-2	TRBJ2-7	TRBD1	.	CASSLDRGYEQYF	TGTGCCAGCAGCTTAGACAGGGGCTACGAGCAGTACTTC
TRBV28	TRBJ1-4	TRBD1	.	CASRIRTGFEKLFF	TGTGCCAGCAGGATACGGACAGGATTTGAAAAACTGTTTTTT
TRBV19	TRBJ1-5	TRBD1	.	CASSMGQGPNQPQHF	TGTGCCAGTAGTATGGGACAGGGGCCCAATCAGCCCCAGCATTTT
TRBV10-3	TRBJ1-1	TRBD1	.	CAISVTGVTEAFF	TGTGCCATCAGTGTCACAGGGGTGACTGAAGCTTTCTTT
TRBV5-1	TRBJ1-6	.	.	CASSLVVRGRGSPLHF	TGCGCCAGCAGCTTGGTCGTCAGGGGAAGGGGCTCACCCCTCCACTTT
TRBV18	TRBJ1-6	.	few	CASSPAWLAGSPLHF	TGTGCCAGCTCACCGGCGTGGCTCGCAGGTTCACCCCTCCACTTT
TRBV28	TRBJ1-1	.	.	CASSFSGNTEAFF	TGTGCCAGCAGTTTCTCGGGGAACACTGAAGCTTTCTTT
TRBV15	TRBJ1-6	.	few	CATSRDQGLGSPLHF	TGTGCCACCAGCAGAGATCAGGGCCTAGGTTCACCCCTCCACTTT
TRBV25-1	TRBJ1-3	.	.	CASSWGRRFSGNTIYF	TGTGCCAGCAGTTGGGGCAGACGTTTCTCTGGAAACACCATATATTTT
TRBV29-1	TRBJ2-6	TRBD1	few	CSVDHGQGASGANVLTF	TGCAGCGTTGACCACGGACAGGGGGCTTCTGGGGCCAACGTCCTGACTTTC
TRBV12-5	TRBJ1-2	.	.	CASGLFSRANYGYTF	TGTGCTAGTGGTTTGTTTTCCCGCGCTAACTATGGCTACACCTTC
TRBV30	TRBJ2-3	.	.	CAWSVLTRDTQYF	TGTGCCTGGAGTGTCCTCACTAGGGATACGCAGTATTTT
TRBV30	TRBJ1-2	.	.	CAWSYRRYNYGYTF	TGTGCCTGGAGTTATCGGAGATACAACTATGGCTACACCTTC
TRBV5-1	TRBJ1-1	.	few	CASSVDPTGAEAFF	TGCGCCAGCAGCGTGGACCCTACAGGCGCTGAAGCTTTCTTT
TRBV21-1	TRBJ2-7	.	.	CASGSQFAGQGAVEQYF	TGTGCCAGCGGCTCTCAATTCGCGGGACAGGGGGCCGTCGAGCAGTACTTC